This TCR beta chain was observed in a study of cytomegalovirus exposure and HLA in healthy donors. Broader study findings: Specificity of a few CMV-associated chains for CMV antigens was verified in vitro.

Germline V CDR1 and CDR2: MNHEY, SMNVEV (reference sequence). The CDR3 has 14 residues. With V trimmed by 7 bases and J by 0 bases, 3 bases remained unmatched. Only one count was recorded for this clone. Its antigen remains unidentified. Profiled with immunoSEQ multiplex PCR; TCRdb holds only in-frame clones, not every one. The table shows some 240,000 clones, with approximately 83% occurring only once. The J gene is TRBJ2-1, the V gene TRBV27, with 7 bases matching TRBD1. The receptor comes from a woman in her thirties in good health and CMV-seropositive. Specimen: PBMCs. Here the CDR3 reads CASTRDSSYNEQFF. In DNA form, the CDR3 reads TGTGCCAGCACCCGGGACAGCTCCTACAATGAGCAGTTCTTC.